This T cell receptor beta chain was profiled in a study of shared clonotypes between healthy human individuals. Across several immunoSEQ plates, the genomic DNA of each subset was split evenly. Clones were read by immunoSEQ multiplex PCR, and TCRdb kept only the in-frame ones, dropping some. The table lists roughly 2 million clones, about 95% of them singletons, with about 1.1% in the top ten. Terminally differentiated effector memory CD45RA+ cells were excluded from the naive CD8 cells, which were CD45RO-negative and positively selected for CCR7. The CDR3 contains 17 residues. The V and J ends lost 0 bases and 0 bases respectively, with 12 bases between them. CDR1 and CDR2 from the germline V gene are MGHRA and YSYEKL.

The chain combines TRBV4-1 with TRBJ1-3, with D uncertain. This sequence originates from a man aged 18 to 30 in good health. Sequencing used naive CD8+ T cells sorted from blood. In DNA form, the CDR3 reads TGCGCCAGCAGCCAAGATTTTACAGACATCTCTGGAAACACCATATATTTT. It encodes CASSQDFTDISGNTIYF.